The 20 T cell receptor beta chains presented below share a single source sample, sequenced in a study of chemoradiotherapy in HPV16-positive cancers. Only in-frame clones appear in the TCRdb table, and some are missing; sequencing was by immunoSEQ multiplex PCR. This sample yields 5,300 or so clones, of which roughly nine tenths are seen a single time; 2.4% belongs to the top ten. Sequencing used tumor tissue, obtained from a patient who underwent chemoradiotherapy. The origin of the receptors is a human donor with HPV-associated anogenital cancer.

A few counts support this clone. J is TRBJ1-1 and V is TRBV5-1, with D possibly being TRBD1 (5 bases). The CDR3 extends over 14 amino acids. CDR1 SGHRS and CDR2 YFSETQ come from the germline V gene. V was trimmed by 5 bases and J by 3 bases, leaving 14 bases between them. DNA of the CDR3: TGCGCCAGCAGTACTGGGGGTGGGGACACTGAAGCTTTCTTT. This gives the protein CASSTGGGDTEAFF.

The chain recombines TRBV19 with TRBJ2-2, with 10 nucleotides matching TRBD1. The V gene's germline CDR1 is LNHDA and CDR2 SQIVND (reference sequence). The ends lost 4 bases at V and 4 bases at J; junction bases unmatched: 3. CDR3 length: 15 residues. The CDR3 DNA reads as TGTGCCAGTAGTAGGAGGACAGGGGGCACCGGGGAGCTGTTTTTT. This codes for CASSRRTGGTGELFF.

The chain is built from TRBV27 and TRBJ1-4; D is unresolved. Per germline, CDR1 MNHEY and CDR2 SMNVEV (reference sequence). The CDR3 runs to 15 residues. Trimming removed 1 base at V and 0 bases at J, with 6 bases between. The CDR3 DNA reads TGTGCCAGCAGTTTATTGCCCCCAACTAATGAAAAACTGTTTTTT. Its translation is CASSLLPPTNEKLFF.

The sample holds one count of this clone. CDR3 in DNA: TGTGCCAGCAGCCAAGCTAGCGGGGGCACAGATACGCAGTATTTT. Amino acid sequence: CASSQASGGTDTQYF. The chain links TRBV4-2 to TRBJ2-3; 9 positions agree with TRBD2. The germline gives CDR1 LGHNA, CDR2 YNFKEQ. This CDR3 is built from 15 residues. V dropped 1 base and J dropped 1; count of bases not matched to a gene: 0.

The rearrangement uses TRBV5-6 and TRBJ2-7, with 8 bases aligning to TRBD1. Germline values: CDR1 SGHDT, CDR2 YYEEEE. CDR3 length: 17 amino acids. Trimming at V came to 0 bases and at J to 4 bases, leaving 12 bases not matched to a gene. The CDR3 here is CASSLEKQGGMRYEQYF. CDR3 DNA: TGTGCCAGCAGCTTGGAGAAACAGGGGGGTATGAGATACGAGCAGTACTTC.

This clone was counted a single time. The chain employs TRBV7-2 and TRBJ1-5, with a possible D match to TRBD1 (6 bases). This CDR3 has 15 amino acids. The germline V and J ends were trimmed by 5 bases and 4 bases, with 15 bases remaining between them. The germline gives CDR1 SGHTA, CDR2 FQGNSA. CDR3 region: CASSLYRGGNQPQHF. CDR3 coding DNA: TGTGCCAGCAGCCTCTATAGGGGGGGGAATCAGCCCCAGCATTTT. Drawing the rest from reference TRBV7-2 and TRBJ1-5, the complete variable domain is GAGVSQSPSNKVTEKGKDVELRCDPISGHTALYWYRQSLGQGLEFLIYFQGNSAPDKSGLPSDRFSAERTGGSVSTLTIQRTQQEDSAVYLCASSLYRGGNQPQHFGDGTRLSIL.

J is TRBJ1-2 and V is TRBV5-1, with TRBD1 matching over 10 bases. J was trimmed by 5 bases and V by 7 bases; bases with no gene match: 20. Germline V CDR1 and CDR2: SGHRS, YFSETQ. CDR3 length equals 18 residues. The CDR3 DNA reads as TGCGCCAGCTCAAGGGGACAGGGGACTTCGATAGGTCTTTATGGCTACACCTTC. Translated, it gives CASSRGQGTSIGLYGYTF. Filled out from reference TRBV5-1 and TRBJ1-2, the complete variable domain reads KAGVTQTPRYLIKTRGQQVTLSCSPISGHRSVSWYQQTPGQGLQFLFEYFSETQRNKGNFPGRFSGRQFSNSRSEMNVSTLELGDSALYLCASSRGQGTSIGLYGYTFGSGTRLTVV.

This CDR3 reads CASSQDRADEAFF. Written as DNA, the CDR3 is TGCGCCAGCAGCCAAGATAGGGCGGATGAAGCTTTCTTT. The V call is TRBV4-1, the J call TRBJ1-1; D remains ambiguous. Germline V gene data show CDR1 as MGHRA and CDR2 as YSYEKL. The CDR3 extends over 13 amino acids. Trimming removed 0 bases at V and 7 bases at J, with 9 bases between.

The chain combines TRBV6-1 with TRBJ1-6, with no clear D. This CDR3 contains 14 residues. The V end lost 5 bases, the J end lost 2 bases, and 7 bases lay between the germline ends. Germline V CDR1 and CDR2: MNHNS, SASEGT. In nucleotides, the CDR3 is TGTGCCAGCAGTCTTGAACCCTATAATTCACCCCTCCACTTT. Translating gives CASSLEPYNSPLHF.

This rearrangement joins TRBV7-2 to TRBJ2-7, with D uncertain. Germline-derived CDR1 and CDR2 are SGHTA and FQGNSA. Deletions cut 4 bases from V and 2 bases from J, with 12 bases between. This CDR3 comprises 14 residues. CDR3 in DNA: TGTGCCAGCAGCTCTCAGGCCCAGACCTACGAGCAGTACTTC. Its translation: CASSSQAQTYEQYF.

The chain couples TRBV20-1 to TRBJ2-7; D is possibly TRBD2 (7 bases). Trimming took 1 base from V and 12 from J, leaving 10 bases between them. The CDR3 spans 10 residues. Germline values: CDR1 DFQATT, CDR2 SNEGSKA (reference sequence). CDR3 protein: CSARGRGGYF. For the CDR3, the DNA is TGCAGTGCTAGAGGTAGGGGGGGGTACTTC.

This chain links TRBV4-1 with TRBJ2-3; D is unresolved. The CDR3 contains 16 residues. V gave up 1 base and J gave up 1 base, with 12 bases separating them. Germline V lookup: CDR1 MGHRA, CDR2 YSYEKL. CDR3 protein: CASSQVLGLRTDTQYF. The CDR3 coding sequence is TGCGCCAGCAGCCAAGTCCTGGGCCTCCGCACAGATACGCAGTATTTT.

The chain carries TRBV2 and TRBJ2-7; perhaps TRBD1 as D (5 bases). Trimming took off 1 base at V and 3 bases at J, with 13 bases between the two ends. Germline loops: CDR1 SNHLY, CDR2 FYNNEI. The CDR3 has 15 residues. The CDR3 DNA is TGTGCCAGCAGTGAAGTGCAAGGGGCCAACTACGAGCAGTACTTC. It codes for CASSEVQGANYEQYF.

The chain uses TRBV6-4 and TRBJ2-7; possible D gene TRBD2, 6 bases. V was shortened by 0 bases and J by 9 bases, with 12 bases between the two germline ends. CDR1 and CDR2 from the germline V gene are MRHNA and SNTAGT. The CDR3 runs 13 residues. CDR3 sequence: CASSDSAGSAQYF. The CDR3 region has the DNA TGTGCCAGCAGTGACTCGGCGGGATCGGCGCAGTACTTC.

The chain combines TRBV7-9 with TRBJ1-2; possibly TRBD1 for D (5 bases). Germline loops: CDR1 SEHNR, CDR2 FQNEAQ (reference sequence). The CDR3 sequence is 16 residues long. Trimming took 1 base from V and 1 from J, leaving 13 bases between them. CDR3: CASSLGSQGNNYGYTF. CDR3 DNA sequence: TGTGCCAGCAGCTTAGGGTCCCAGGGAAATAACTATGGCTACACCTTC. Drawing the rest from reference TRBV7-9 and TRBJ1-2, the complete variable domain is DTGVSQNPRHKITKRGQNVTFRCDPISEHNRLYWYRQTLGQGPEFLTYFQNEAQLEKSRLLSDRFSAERPKGSFSTLEIQRTEQGDSAMYLCASSLGSQGNNYGYTFGSGTRLTVV.

The rearrangement uses TRBV30 and TRBJ2-7, with TRBD2 identical over 8 bases. The CDR3 sequence is 13 residues long. From germline, CDR1 is GTSNPN and CDR2 SVGIG (reference sequence). The J segment lost 3 bases and the V segment lost 5 bases, leaving 6 bases of the junction unmatched. CDR3 sequence (DNA): TGTGCCTGGGGCGGGGGGCCCTACTACGAGCAGTACTTC. Protein: CAWGGGPYYEQYF.

This sequence joins TRBV7-9 and TRBJ1-4; weak D call: TRBD1 (6 bases). The CDR3 sequence is 15 residues long. CDR1 SEHNR and CDR2 FQNEAQ come from the germline V gene (reference sequence). V lost 8 bases to trimming and J lost 6 bases, with 19 bases between them. CDR3 amino acids: CASALPTGLDEKLFF. CDR3 in DNA: TGTGCCAGCGCCCTGCCCACAGGGCTGGATGAAAAACTGTTTTTT.

A word on this clone: The junction does not match germline at one end; this may be a read error. This rearrangement joins TRBV2 to TRBJ1-4; 7 nucleotides align to TRBD1. This CDR3 contains 12 residues. Germline V gene sequence: CDR1 SNHLY, CDR2 FYNNEI. CDR3 bases: TGTTCCAGCAGGGGGACGTCGGAAAAACTGTTTTTT. Amino acids: CSSRGTSEKLFF.

The chain is built from TRBV19 and TRBJ2-3; 9 positions match TRBD1. This CDR3 is built from 19 residues. Germline CDR1 reads LNHDA; CDR2 reads SQIVND (reference sequence). The V gene end was trimmed by 10 bases and the J gene end by 3 bases; junction bases not matched to a gene: 23. In DNA, the CDR3 is TGTGCCACCAAGCCCGGGGACAGGGACTACGTCGGAGGTACAGATACGCAGTATTTT. Residues: CATKPGDRDYVGGTDTQYF.

The chain uses TRBV10-3 and TRBJ2-2, with 7 bases matching TRBD2. The CDR3 is 13 amino acids. Germline-derived CDR1 and CDR2 are ENHRY and SYGVKD. V was clipped by 9 bases and J by 4 bases; unmatched bases: 5. This chain's CDR3 is CAIAGRTTGELFF. CDR3 sequence (DNA): TGTGCCATAGCGGGAAGGACCACCGGGGAGCTGTTTTTT.